The entry that follows covers one T cell receptor (beta chain) sequence. This clone has just a few counts. The antigen it recognizes is unknown. Base qualities are not at hand, and no much larger clone is one base apart. The data were obtained in a study of blood T cell repertoires in COVID-19 (dated by TCRdb to about 2020). With respect to the entire study: Samples covering the acute and convalescent phases of COVID-19 were provided by collaborators in the United States, Italy and Spain. The prospective study material was composed of cDNA or gDNA derived from T cells, B-cell-depleted T cells, or PBMCs. Deeply sampled blood TCRbeta repertoires from subjects exposed to, actively infected with, or recovered from COVID-19 were included in the dataset. The repertoires were released in a freely available public database intended as a resource for research on the immune response to SARS-CoV-2. The samples were drawn from two sources: the first 160 participants of the ongoing ImmuneRACE study, and over 1,000 subjects contributed by 6 global collaborators. Nearly every sample came with metadata listing a de-identified subject ID, COVID-19 status, age in years and sex. HLA class I and class II types, where available, came from metadata supplied by the sample provider rather than from assay-based typing. General conclusions and limits of the study: Clinical and demographic metadata were provided uncurated, with the amount varying by source and participant.

Clipping removes 2 bases from V and 7 bases from J, with 7 as the unmatched junction base count. From the germline V gene (reference sequence), CDR1 is MNHNY and CDR2 is SVGAGI. Reading from cysteine to phenylalanine, the CDR3 counts 15 amino acids. Only CDR3 DNA remains: 45 bases, in frame from the first base. Collaborating institutions collected whole blood in K2EDTA tubes following their own protocols. Collaborator samples were shipped for TCRbeta analysis as frozen whole blood, isolated PBMCs, or DNA extracted from either sample type. TCRbeta CDR3 regions were amplified from genomic DNA by means of the immunoSEQ Assay, a bias-controlled multiplex PCR. As for how the authors treated the data: The number of nucleated cells in each sample was estimated by amplification of reference gene primers within the assay. Sequence reads were collapsed and filtered to measure the absolute abundance of every unique TCRbeta CDR3 rearrangement. Productive Simpson clonality was computed per sample as the square root of Simpson's diversity index over productive rearrangements. TCRdb took over this immuneACCESS table, retaining in-frame rearrangements with V and J assigned. Such tables are incomplete; in checked studies, under half of the missing clones stem from an unresolved V gene, and the remainder is unexplained. D and trimming come from the DNA, and the V and J calls and clone size come from that table. Within this sample are over 85,000 clones, with roughly 82% of them counted one time only. 25% of the sample comes from the top ten.

The sample taken for sequencing was peripheral blood. This chain is built from TRBV6-6 and TRBJ1-3; 8 nucleotides in the junction match TRBD1. The sequence was collected from a man between 60 and 70 years old with acute or convalescent COVID-19. The CDR3 protein is CASSYGAGGLNTIYF. The DNA reads TGTGCCAGCAGTTACGGGGCAGGGGGCCTTAACACCATATATTTT.